These 13 T cell receptor beta chains were sequenced from one sample in a study of cytomegalovirus exposure and HLA in healthy donors. Primers included in the PCR were 60 Vbeta and 13 Jbeta primers. TCRdb keeps only in-frame clones here, not all; method: immunoSEQ multiplex PCR. The sample shows roughly 160,000 clones, about 77% of them seen only once. The material sequenced was PBMCs. These receptors all stem from a young man in good health and CMV-seronegative.

The rearrangement links TRBV27 to TRBJ1-2; 9 nucleotides line up with TRBD1. Germline CDR1 is MNHEY and CDR2 is SMNVEV (reference sequence). V lost 1 base to trimming and J lost 3 bases; unmatched junction nucleotides: 15. This CDR3 is 19 amino acids long. The CDR3 nucleotides are TGTGCCAGCAGTTTATTCCCACCGGGACAGGGAGCCCCATACTATGGCTACACCTTC. Amino acids: CASSLFPPGQGAPYYGYTF.

V is TRBV6-6 and J is TRBJ2-1; no firm D call. Trimming took off 6 bases at V and 9 bases at J, with 15 bases between the two ends. Germline V gene sequence: CDR1 MNHNY, CDR2 SVGAGI (reference sequence). The CDR3 totals 13 residues. The CDR3 region has the DNA TGTGCCAGCAGGTTCCAGGTTATGGGTGAGCAGTTCTTC. Amino acid sequence: CASRFQVMGEQFF.

Turning to this clone: One end of the junction does not line up with germline, which may come from a read error. This specimen includes other DNA sequences encoding the same CDR3. V usage is TRBV5-8 and J usage is TRBJ2-3; 7 nucleotides align to TRBD1. Germline CDR1 and CDR2: SGHTS and YDEGEE. The CDR3 is made up of 13 amino acids. The CDR3 DNA is TGTGCCAGCAGTTATACAGGGGCAGATACGCAGTACTTT. As protein: CASSYTGADTQYF.

The chain employs TRBV23-1 and TRBJ2-7; D is perhaps TRBD2 (5 bases). TRBV23-1 is noted as an ORF with a role that remains uncertain. The CDR3 is made up of 14 amino acids. Trimming left V 3 bases short and J 4 bases short, with 13 bases between. Written as DNA, the CDR3 is TGCGCCAGCAGTCACTGCCGGGGATGGTACGAGCAGTACTTC. Its translation: CASSHCRGWYEQYF.

The table lists this clone with a few counts. This rearrangement joins TRBV5-4 to TRBJ2-7; the match to TRBD2 covers 9 bases. V shed 3 bases, J shed 3 bases, and the junction held 4 bases outside the gene matches. The CDR3 extends over 14 amino acids. Germline V CDR1 and CDR2: SGHNT, YYREEE (reference sequence). In nucleotides, the CDR3 is TGTGCCAGCAGCTCCGGGACTAGCAGCTACGAGCAGTACTTC. It specifies CASSSGTSSYEQYF.

The CDR3 region is CASSQPSYSYEQYF. The CDR3 coding sequence is TGTGCCAGCAGCCAGCCTTCATACTCCTACGAGCAGTACTTC. V is TRBV4-2 and J is TRBJ2-5; D is undetermined. The end of the DNA aligns better with TRBJ2-7, so the J call may be wrong. CDR1 and CDR2 (germline): LGHNA, YNFKEQ. The CDR3 loop spans 14 amino acids.

The rearrangement joins TRBV9 to TRBJ2-6, with TRBD2 matching 14 bases. Germline CDR1 reads SGDLS; CDR2 reads YYNGEE. V was clipped by 3 bases and J by 4 bases; unmatched bases: 6. The CDR3 is 18 amino acids. DNA for the CDR3: TGTGCCAGCAGCGCGACTAGCGGGGGGGCCTTAGGGGCCAACGTCCTGACTTTC. This sequence encodes CASSATSGGALGANVLTF.

The V gene is TRBV30, the J gene TRBJ1-5; weak D call: TRBD1 (5 bases). CDR1 and CDR2 from the germline V gene are GTSNPN and SVGIG (reference sequence). This CDR3 spans 14 amino acids. V was shortened by 3 bases and J by 6 bases, with 15 bases between the two germline ends. The CDR3 nucleotides are TGTGCCTGGAGCCCCAGGGATGGCAGTCAGCCCCAGCATTTT. It is translated as CAWSPRDGSQPQHF.

This chain uses TRBV6-1 with TRBJ1-5, with 7 bases aligning to TRBD1. The CDR3 runs 15 residues. Germline loops: CDR1 MNHNS, CDR2 SASEGT. The V and J ends lost 2 bases and 4 bases, in that order; junction bases with no gene match: 5. The CDR3 here is CASSEWQGVNQPQHF. The CDR3 DNA follows: TGTGCCAGCAGTGAATGGCAGGGGGTTAATCAGCCCCAGCATTTT.

The CDR3 loop reads CAIMQTGELFF. Written as DNA, the CDR3 is TGTGCCATCATGCAGACCGGGGAGCTGTTTTTT. The genes are TRBV10-3 and TRBJ2-2; D unresolved. Germline V lookup: CDR1 ENHRY, CDR2 SYGVKD. The V and J ends lost 7 bases and 5 bases respectively, with 5 bases between them. There are 11 residues in the CDR3.

This clone was recorded a few times. CDR3 in DNA: TGTGCCACCACACGGGGGAGGGGCGGTTCTAGCAATGAGCAGTTCTTC. Translation: CATTRGRGGSSNEQFF. This sequence joins TRBV15 and TRBJ2-1, with TRBD2 matching over 7 bases. Germline V gives CDR1 LNHNV, CDR2 YYDKDF (reference sequence). CDR3 size: 16 residues. V lost 7 bases, J lost 6 bases, and 15 bases stayed unmatched.

The chain has TRBV11-1 and TRBJ2-1; TRBD2 is a possible D gene (6 bases). CDR3 size: 14 residues. V gave up 5 bases and J gave up 6 bases, with 14 bases separating them. Looked up from germline, CDR1 is SGHAT and CDR2 is FQDESV (reference sequence). CDR3 in amino acids: CASSPGLSINEQFF. The CDR3 region has the DNA TGTGCCAGCAGCCCGGGACTTAGTATCAATGAGCAGTTCTTC.

The chain couples TRBV13 to TRBJ2-7, with TRBD1 matching 8 bases. The germline gives CDR1 PRHDT, CDR2 FYEKMQ (reference sequence). V shed 0 bases and J 6 bases; nucleotides not matched to a gene: 7. CDR3 length: 15 residues. CDR3 sequence: CASSLGPDRGREQYF. DNA for the CDR3: TGTGCCAGCAGCTTAGGCCCCGACAGGGGTCGCGAGCAGTACTTC. Together with reference TRBV13 and TRBJ2-7, the CDR3 gives the full variable domain: AAGVIQSPRHLIKEKRETATLKCYPIPRHDTVYWYQQGPGQDPQFLISFYEKMQSDKGSIPDRFSAQQFSDYHSELNMSSLELGDSALYFCASSLGPDRGREQYFGPGTRLTVT.